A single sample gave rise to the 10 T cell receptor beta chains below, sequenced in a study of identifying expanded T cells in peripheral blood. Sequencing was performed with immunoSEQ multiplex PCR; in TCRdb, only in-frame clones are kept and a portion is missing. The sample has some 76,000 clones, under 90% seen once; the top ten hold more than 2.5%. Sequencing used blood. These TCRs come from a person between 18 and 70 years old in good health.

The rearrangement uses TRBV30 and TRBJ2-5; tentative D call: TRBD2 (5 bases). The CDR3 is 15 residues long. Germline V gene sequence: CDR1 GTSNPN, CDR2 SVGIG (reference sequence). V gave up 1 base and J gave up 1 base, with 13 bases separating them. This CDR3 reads CAWSGGLGLQETQYF. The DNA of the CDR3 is TGTGCCTGGAGTGGGGGTTTAGGACTCCAAGAGACCCAGTACTTC. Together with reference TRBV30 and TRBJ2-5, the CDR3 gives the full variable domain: SQTIHQWPATLVQPVGSPLSLECTVEGTSNPNLYWYRQAAGRGLQLLFYSVGIGQISSEVPQNLSASRPQDRQFILSSKKLLLSDSGFYLCAWSGGLGLQETQYFGPGTRLLVL.

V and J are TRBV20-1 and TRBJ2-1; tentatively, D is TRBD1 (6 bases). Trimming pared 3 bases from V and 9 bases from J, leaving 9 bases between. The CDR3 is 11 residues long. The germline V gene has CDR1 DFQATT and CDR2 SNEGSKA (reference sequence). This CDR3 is CSARDSSEQFF. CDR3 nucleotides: TGCAGTGCTAGGGACAGTTCTGAGCAGTTCTTC.

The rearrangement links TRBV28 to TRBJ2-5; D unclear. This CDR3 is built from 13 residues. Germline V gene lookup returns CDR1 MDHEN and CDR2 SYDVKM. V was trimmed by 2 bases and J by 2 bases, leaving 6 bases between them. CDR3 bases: TGTGCCAGCAGTTTAAGCAGACAAGAGACCCAGTACTTC. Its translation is CASSLSRQETQYF.

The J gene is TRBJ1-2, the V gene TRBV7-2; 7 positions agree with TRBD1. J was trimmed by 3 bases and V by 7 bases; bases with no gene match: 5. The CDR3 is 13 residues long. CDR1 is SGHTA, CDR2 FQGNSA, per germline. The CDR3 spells CASTRDRYYGYTF. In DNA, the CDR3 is TGTGCCAGCACCCGGGACAGATACTATGGCTACACCTTC. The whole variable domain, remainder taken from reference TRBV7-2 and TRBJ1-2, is GAGVSQSPSNKVTEKGKDVELRCDPISGHTALYWYRQSLGQGLEFLIYFQGNSAPDKSGLPSDRFSAERTGGSVSTLTIQRTQQEDSAVYLCASTRDRYYGYTFGSGTRLTVV.

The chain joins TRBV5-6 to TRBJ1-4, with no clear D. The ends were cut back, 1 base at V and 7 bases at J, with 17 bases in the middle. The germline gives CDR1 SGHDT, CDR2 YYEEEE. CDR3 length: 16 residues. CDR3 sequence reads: CASSLKDTQRTEKLFF. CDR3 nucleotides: TGTGCCAGCAGCTTGAAGGATACACAGCGGACTGAAAAACTGTTTTTT. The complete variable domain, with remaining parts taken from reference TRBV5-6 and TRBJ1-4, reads DAGVTQSPTHLIKTRGQQVTLRCSPKSGHDTVSWYQQALGQGPQFIFQYYEEEERQRGNFPDRFSGHQFPNYSSELNVNALLLGDSALYLCASSLKDTQRTEKLFFGSGTQLSVL.

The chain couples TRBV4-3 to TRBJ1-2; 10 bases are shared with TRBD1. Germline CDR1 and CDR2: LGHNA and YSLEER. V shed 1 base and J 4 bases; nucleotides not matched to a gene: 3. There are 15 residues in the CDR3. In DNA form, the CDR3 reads TGCGCCAGCAGCCAAGGACAGGGGGCTGGCTATGGCTACACCTTC. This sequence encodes CASSQGQGAGYGYTF.

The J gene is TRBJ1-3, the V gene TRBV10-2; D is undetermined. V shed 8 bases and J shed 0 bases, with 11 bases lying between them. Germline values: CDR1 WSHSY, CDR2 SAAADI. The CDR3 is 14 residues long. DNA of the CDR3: TGCGCCAGCTCGGAGTCCCACTCTGGAAACACCATATATTTT. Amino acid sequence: CASSESHSGNTIYF.

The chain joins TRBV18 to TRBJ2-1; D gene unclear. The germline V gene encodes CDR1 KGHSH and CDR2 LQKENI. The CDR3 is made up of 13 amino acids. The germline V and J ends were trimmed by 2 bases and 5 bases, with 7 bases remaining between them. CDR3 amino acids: CASSPSRDNEQFF. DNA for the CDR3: TGTGCCAGCTCACCAAGTAGGGACAATGAGCAGTTCTTC.

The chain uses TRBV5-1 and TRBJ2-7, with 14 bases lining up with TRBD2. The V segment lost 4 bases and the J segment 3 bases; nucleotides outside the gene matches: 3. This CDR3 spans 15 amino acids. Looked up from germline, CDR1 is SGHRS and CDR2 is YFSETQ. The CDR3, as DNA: TGCGCCAGCAGCCGGACTAGCGGGGGGATCTACGAGCAGTACTTC. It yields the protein CASSRTSGGIYEQYF.

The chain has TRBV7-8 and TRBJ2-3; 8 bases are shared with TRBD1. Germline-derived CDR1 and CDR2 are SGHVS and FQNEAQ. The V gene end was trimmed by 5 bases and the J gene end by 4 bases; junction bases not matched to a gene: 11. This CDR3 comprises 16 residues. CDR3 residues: CASSLYRGSGADTQYF. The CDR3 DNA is TGTGCCAGCAGCCTCTACAGGGGGTCGGGCGCAGATACGCAGTATTTT.